The 28 T cell receptor beta chains below come from one sample, sequenced in a study of beta chain features in type 1 diabetes. General study points: Within each of all four CD4+ subsets, Type 1 diabetes patients had TCRB CDR3s that were moderately but significantly shorter.

The whole isolated RNA underwent reverse transcription, so sequencing captured expressed TCRB transcripts. Generated by immunoSEQ multiplex PCR, the TCRdb table keeps only in-frame clones and is missing some. The sample has 500,000 to 650,000 clones; 9.5% to 15% are singletons. The antigens for these receptors are not known. The source material was naive CD4+ T cells from blood. The receptors stem from a man in his thirties or forties with type 1 diabetes.

The V and J genes are TRBV7-9 and TRBJ2-7; TRBD2 matches at 7 bases. The junction had 3 bases not matched to a gene; V was cut back by 5 bases and J by 2 bases. Germline CDR1 and CDR2: SEHNR and FQNEAQ (reference sequence). The CDR3 is 13 amino acids. CDR3: CASSPSGPYEQYF. CDR3 nucleotides: TGTGCCAGCAGCCCTAGCGGTCCCTACGAGCAGTACTTC.

The V gene is TRBV6-5, the J gene TRBJ1-2; no firm D call. The germline gives CDR1 MNHEY, CDR2 SVGAGI. The V end lost 5 bases, the J end lost 4 bases, and 17 bases lay between the germline ends. The CDR3 loop spans 15 amino acids. The CDR3 bases are TGTGCCAGCAGTACCCGGCCTCGAGCTGGCTATGGCTACACCTTC. Residues: CASSTRPRAGYGYTF.

A few counts support this clone. The chain recombines TRBV19 with TRBJ2-1; 16 positions agree with TRBD2. Trimming at V came to 3 bases and at J to 7 bases, leaving 3 bases not matched to a gene. Germline lookup yields CDR1 LNHDA and CDR2 SQIVND (reference sequence). This CDR3 is 16 amino acids long. CDR3 DNA sequence: TGTGCCAGTAGTATTGGGACTAGCGGGGGGGAGAATGAGCAGTTCTTC. Translating it yields CASSIGTSGGENEQFF.

The chain employs TRBV19 and TRBJ2-3; D possibly matches TRBD1 or TRBD2 (5 bases each). The CDR3 sequence is 15 residues long. CDR1 and CDR2 from the germline V gene are LNHDA and SQIVND (reference sequence). Trimming took off 1 base at V and 2 bases at J, with 10 bases between the two ends. The CDR3, as DNA: TGTGCCAGTAGTATAGCACAGGACTTCACAGATACGCAGTATTTT. The encoded protein is CASSIAQDFTDTQYF.

This clone appeared a few times. The V call is TRBV5-1, the J call TRBJ2-7; TRBD1 might be the D (6 bases). Germline V gene sequence: CDR1 SGHRS, CDR2 YFSETQ. This CDR3 is 14 amino acids long. The V gene lost 0 bases and the J gene lost 6 bases, with 13 bases spanning the gap. The CDR3 DNA follows: TGCGCCAGCAGCTTGGGACAGGCACTACGCGAGCAGTACTTC. It is translated as CASSLGQALREQYF.

The rearrangement joins TRBV5-6 to TRBJ1-2; TRBD1 matches at 9 bases. The CDR3 totals 15 residues. The V gene end was trimmed by 2 bases and the J gene end by 2 bases; junction bases not matched to a gene: 4. Germline CDR1 and CDR2: SGHDT and YYEEEE. Here the CDR3 reads CASSFRTGVNYGYTF. The CDR3 DNA reads as TGTGCCAGCAGCTTCAGGACAGGGGTGAACTATGGCTACACCTTC.

The chain couples TRBV29-1 to TRBJ2-5; possibly TRBD2 for D (6 bases). V lost 2 bases and J lost 5, with 15 bases in between. The CDR3 has 14 amino acids. Germline V gene lookup returns CDR1 SQVTM and CDR2 ANQGSEA. CDR3 sequence: CSVESAGGGETQYF. In nucleotides, the CDR3 is TGCAGCGTTGAAAGCGCCGGGGGTGGGGAGACCCAGTACTTC. The full variable domain, completed using reference TRBV29-1 and TRBJ2-5, is SAVISQKPSRDICQRGTSLTIQCQVDSQVTMMFWYRQQPGQSLTLIATANQGSEATYESGFVIDKFPISRPNLTFSTLTVSNMSPEDSSIYLCSVESAGGGETQYFGPGTRLLVL.

This clone was seen only a few times. V usage is TRBV7-2 and J usage is TRBJ1-4; 11 nucleotides line up with TRBD1. V dropped 6 bases and J dropped 6; count of bases not matched to a gene: 9. There are 16 residues in the CDR3. CDR1 is SGHTA, CDR2 FQGNSA, per germline. Written as DNA, the CDR3 is TGTGCCAGCAGACCGGGACAGGGGGTACGGGATGAAAAACTGTTTTTT. Translation gives CASRPGQGVRDEKLFF. Looking up the rest from reference TRBV7-2 and TRBJ1-4 gives the full variable domain: GAGVSQSPSNKVTEKGKDVELRCDPISGHTALYWYRQSLGQGLEFLIYFQGNSAPDKSGLPSDRFSAERTGGSVSTLTIQRTQQEDSAVYLCASRPGQGVRDEKLFFGSGTQLSVL.

J is TRBJ2-7 and V is TRBV19; TRBD1 might be the D (6 bases). Per germline, CDR1 LNHDA and CDR2 SQIVND (reference sequence). CDR3 length: 15 residues. Trimming removed 3 bases at V and 3 bases at J, with 15 bases between. The CDR3 coding sequence is TGTGCCAGTAGTATGGGGGCCGAAGTCCTCTACGAGCAGTACTTC. Protein product: CASSMGAEVLYEQYF.

The chain uses TRBV2 and TRBJ2-1; 7 nucleotides line up with TRBD2. CDR3 size: 17 residues. CDR1 is SNHLY, CDR2 FYNNEI, per germline. Trimming took 1 base from V and 4 from J; bases not matched to a gene: 10. In DNA form, the CDR3 reads TGTGCCAGCAGTGAAGGGTATGCTAGCGGAGTATACAATGAGCAGTTCTTC. Encoded protein: CASSEGYASGVYNEQFF.

V is TRBV13 and J is TRBJ1-2; TRBD1 agrees at 9 bases. The CDR3 has 14 residues. Germline V gene data show CDR1 as PRHDT and CDR2 as FYEKMQ (reference sequence). With 5 bases clipped from V and 2 bases from J, the junction kept 3 bases outside the gene matches. The CDR3 loop reads CASSRQGGNYGYTF. The CDR3 coding sequence is TGTGCCAGCAGCAGACAGGGGGGAAACTATGGCTACACCTTC.

This clone was recorded a few times. The V gene is TRBV6-5, the J gene TRBJ2-7; D is uncertain. The germline V and J ends were trimmed by 6 bases and 3 bases, with 6 bases remaining between them. Germline CDR1 MNHEY, CDR2 SVGAGI. CDR3 length equals 11 residues. As DNA, the CDR3 is TGTGCCAGCAGCACCTACTACGAGCAGTACTTC. Its translation is CASSTYYEQYF.

The rearrangement links TRBV15 to TRBJ2-5; 9 bases are a match to TRBD2. V dropped 0 bases and J dropped 9; count of bases not matched to a gene: 11. Germline CDR1 reads LNHNV; CDR2 reads YYDKDF (reference sequence). The CDR3 has 16 amino acids. The CDR3 loop is CATSRDGTSTLLAQYF. The CDR3, as DNA: TGTGCCACCAGCAGAGACGGGACTAGCACCCTCCTGGCCCAGTACTTC.

This chain links TRBV30 with TRBJ1-6; the match to TRBD1 covers 11 bases. Germline V gene sequence: CDR1 GTSNPN, CDR2 SVGIG (reference sequence). The J segment lost 10 bases and the V segment lost 3 bases, leaving 5 bases of the junction unmatched. This CDR3 region has 14 residues. The CDR3 here is CAWSFRTGGSPLHF. CDR3 sequence (DNA): TGTGCCTGGAGCTTTCGGACAGGGGGCTCACCCCTCCACTTT.

This clone has just a few counts. V gene TRBV5-6 combines with J gene TRBJ2-3, with TRBD2 matching over 12 bases. J lost 2 bases, V lost 4 bases, and 8 bases had no gene match. CDR3 size: 17 residues. Germline V gene data show CDR1 as SGHDT and CDR2 as YYEEEE. CDR3 sequence (DNA): TGTGCCAGCAGCGGAACTAGCGGGGGGACTCTCACAGATACGCAGTATTTT. Protein product: CASSGTSGGTLTDTQYF.

This clone was counted only a few times. The chain combines TRBV29-1 with TRBJ2-2; D perhaps matches TRBD1 (5 bases). Trimming shortened V by 5 bases and J by 4 bases, and 14 bases separated the two germline ends. Germline CDR1 and CDR2: SQVTM and ANQGSEA. This CDR3 comprises 14 residues. Written as DNA, the CDR3 is TGCAGCGTTACCGGGCAGGGTGGCACCGGGGAGCTGTTTTTT. It encodes CSVTGQGGTGELFF.

The V gene is TRBV13, the J gene TRBJ2-3; 8 bases agree with TRBD2. This CDR3 spans 16 amino acids. The J segment lost 1 base and the V segment lost 5 bases, leaving 8 bases of the junction unmatched. Germline CDR1 is PRHDT and CDR2 is FYEKMQ (reference sequence). The CDR3 loop is CASSEGTSSGTDTQYF. CDR3 DNA: TGTGCCAGCAGCGAGGGGACTAGTTCTGGCACAGATACGCAGTATTTT.

This clone was seen a few times. V is TRBV25-1 and J is TRBJ1-1; 7 positions agree with TRBD1. V was pared by 4 bases and J by 4 bases, with 6 bases of the junction left unmatched. The CDR3 consists of 14 residues. Looked up from germline, CDR1 is MGHDK and CDR2 is SYGVNS. Here the CDR3 DNA reads TGTGCCAGCAGTGTGAGGGACAGTTTCACTGAAGCTTTCTTT. Residues: CASSVRDSFTEAFF.

The rearrangement joins TRBV18 to TRBJ1-4, with 7 bases matching TRBD1. Trimming took 5 bases from V and 0 from J; bases not matched to a gene: 6. CDR3 length equals 16 residues. Germline V gives CDR1 KGHSH, CDR2 LQKENI. CDR3 sequence reads: CASSATGAATNEKLFF. Written as DNA, the CDR3 is TGTGCCAGCTCAGCCACAGGGGCTGCAACTAATGAAAAACTGTTTTTT.

This chain joins TRBV6-1 and TRBJ2-5; D is undetermined. Looked up from germline, CDR1 is MNHNS and CDR2 is SASEGT. The V gene lost 5 bases and the J gene lost 5 bases, with 6 bases spanning the gap. This CDR3 is built from 11 residues. DNA of the CDR3: TGTGCCAGCAGTTTCCTGGAGACCCAGTACTTC. Translation gives CASSFLETQYF.

The V and J genes are TRBV6-5 and TRBJ1-2, with TRBD1 matching over 8 bases. Germline V gives CDR1 MNHEY, CDR2 SVGAGI. J gave up 6 bases and V 7 bases, and 10 bases lay outside the gene matches. The CDR3 has 14 residues. The CDR3 nucleotides read TGTGCCAGCACTCCCGGGGGACAGGCGGATGGCTACACCTTC. Encoded protein: CASTPGGQADGYTF.

This clone was observed a handful of times. Other DNA sequences in the sample encode the same CDR3. This rearrangement joins TRBV2 to TRBJ2-7, with 9 bases aligning to TRBD1. Losses at the gene ends were 7 bases for V and 3 bases for J; bases not matched to a gene: 4. The CDR3 has 13 residues. CDR1 is SNHLY and CDR2 is FYNNEI in the germline V gene. CDR3 sequence reads: CASTRDRVYEQYF. The CDR3 nucleotides read TGTGCCAGCACCCGGGACAGGGTCTACGAGCAGTACTTC.

This clone turned up a few times. The chain combines TRBV5-1 with TRBJ2-1, with D perhaps TRBD1 (5 bases). The CDR3 extends over 17 amino acids. With 2 bases removed from V and 7 bases from J, the gap between germline ends came to 22 bases. Per the germline V gene, CDR1 is SGHRS and CDR2 is YFSETQ. The DNA of the CDR3 is TGCGCCAGCAGCTTTTCGTTCCGGCCCAGGGAAGGAAATGAGCAGTTCTTC. Protein product: CASSFSFRPREGNEQFF.

This clone showed up just a few times. The chain is built from TRBV29-1 and TRBJ2-2, with D possibly TRBD1 on 5 matching bases. Trimming took off 6 bases at V and 2 bases at J, with 13 bases between the two ends. The CDR3 consists of 14 residues. Germline V lookup: CDR1 SQVTM, CDR2 ANQGSEA. The CDR3 sequence is CSVCPGHNTGELFF. DNA for the CDR3: TGCAGCGTCTGCCCTGGACACAACACCGGGGAGCTGTTTTTT.

This rearrangement joins TRBV30 to TRBJ2-2; D perhaps matches TRBD1 (6 bases). Trimming cost V 6 bases and J 5 bases, with 19 bases left between them. The CDR3 contains 15 residues. CDR1 is GTSNPN, CDR2 SVGIG, per germline (reference sequence). This chain's CDR3 is CACITPPGETGELFF. CDR3 sequence (DNA): TGTGCCTGTATAACCCCCCCAGGGGAGACCGGGGAGCTGTTTTTT. Together with reference TRBV30 and TRBJ2-2, the CDR3 gives the full variable domain: SQTIHQWPATLVQPVGSPLSLECTVEGTSNPNLYWYRQAAGRGLQLLFYSVGIGQISSEVPQNLSASRPQDRQFILSSKKLLLSDSGFYLCACITPPGETGELFFGEGSRLTVL.

The chain has TRBV6-5 and TRBJ2-7, with TRBD1 matching over 9 bases. Looked up from germline, CDR1 is MNHEY and CDR2 is SVGAGI. Trimming removed 5 bases from V and 0 bases from J; junction bases left unmatched: 2. The CDR3 is made up of 14 amino acids. The CDR3 region is CASSGQGRSYEQYF. As DNA, the CDR3 is TGTGCCAGCAGTGGACAGGGGCGCTCCTACGAGCAGTACTTC.

J is TRBJ2-1 and V is TRBV7-2; D gene uncertain. The CDR3 covers 16 residues. V was clipped by 5 bases and J by 1 base, with 15 bases between them. Germline values: CDR1 SGHTA, CDR2 FQGNSA. The chain's CDR3 is CASSHVMGRSYNEQFF. The DNA for the CDR3 is TGTGCCAGCAGCCACGTCATGGGCCGATCCTACAATGAGCAGTTCTTC.

This clone showed up just a few times. The V gene is TRBV11-2, the J gene TRBJ2-1; possible D gene TRBD2, 6 bases. CDR1 is SGHAT, CDR2 FQNNGV, per germline. The V end was cut by 5 bases, the J end by 9 bases, with 17 bases between. This CDR3 spans 14 amino acids. CDR3 in DNA: TGTGCCAGCAGCGCTCCGGGACTCCCCCGTGAGCAGTTCTTC. Protein: CASSAPGLPREQFF. The complete variable domain, with remaining parts taken from reference TRBV11-2 and TRBJ2-1, reads EAGVAQSPRYKIIEKRQSVAFWCNPISGHATLYWYQQILGQGPKLLIQFQNNGVVDDSQLPKDRFSAERLKGVDSTLKIQPAKLEDSAVYLCASSAPGLPREQFFGPGTRLTVL.